This TCR beta chain was sequenced during a study of regulatory T cells in long-lasting Graves disease. Notes on the study in general: The persistent group shared 3,000 or so public clonotypes, more than the roughly 970 shared by new patients.

The germline CDR1 and CDR2 sequences are SNHLY and FYNNEI. The CDR3 has 15 amino acids. Described time point: newly diagnosed GD, antithyroid drugs for less than 3 months. RNA isolated from PBMCs was used to make the TCR library. HTBI primers from iRepertoire and Arm-PCR of CDR3 regions yielded the TCR beta libraries. TCRdb used MiXCR to reprocess the multiplex PCR reads, holding one entry per CDR3 protein. The table shows about 220,000 distinct CDR3 sequences, with roughly 19% occurring only once. The table lists this clonotype with a few counts. Its specificity is unknown. This may come from a read error, since a much larger clone is one base off. This sample also appeared in a second study, on T cells in Graves' hyperthyroidism and ophthalmopathy. That paper adds: The TCR CDR3 first-round RT-PCR relied on the HTBI primer set. Using 13 V-J features, a model discriminated ophthalmopathy from stable hyperthyroidism. For ophthalmopathy, model prediction preceded onset by a median 6.5 months.

This material consisted of peripheral blood mononuclear cells (PBMCs), taken at new diagnosis, from a patient treated with antithyroid drugs. The receptor was derived from a woman aged 25-40 years with Graves disease. V is TRBV2 and J is TRBJ2-5; the D gene is possibly TRBD1 (6 bases). The CDR3 here is CASKRTGQLQEAQYF. The CDR3 nucleotides are TGTGCCAGCAAAAGGACTGGACAGCTCCAAGAGGCCCAGTACTTC. Together with reference TRBV2 and TRBJ2-5, the CDR3 gives the full variable domain: EPEVTQTPSHQVTQMGQEVILRCVPISNHLYFYWYRQILGQKVEFLVSFYNNEISEKSEIFDDQFSVERPDGSNFTLKIRSTKLEDSAMYFCASKRTGQLQEAQYFGPGTRLLVL.